The 4 T cell receptor beta chains given below trace back to one sample, sequenced in a study of identical twins. Using its own MiXCR run on the 5' RACE reads, TCRdb lists one record per CDR3 protein. Here the sample spans about 700,000 distinct CDR3 sequences, approximately 9% being singletons. Separately, the same data were catalogued under a study of yellow fever vaccine responses in identical twins.

The sequencing input was PBMCs. These receptor sequences come from a woman between 18 and 29 years old in good health.

The chain links TRBV14 to TRBJ2-1; TRBD2 is a possible D gene (6 bases). V lost 4 bases and J lost 0, with 13 bases in between. The CDR3 has 16 amino acids. Germline CDR1 is SGHDN and CDR2 is FVKESK. CDR3 nucleotides: TGTGCCAGCAGCCCGACTGGCGGGATCTCCTACAATGAGCAGTTCTTC. This gives the protein CASSPTGGISYNEQFF.

The rearrangement links TRBV10-3 to TRBJ2-1; TRBD1 might be the D (6 bases). This CDR3 is built from 12 residues. CDR1 ENHRY and CDR2 SYGVKD come from the germline V gene. V lost 6 bases to trimming and J lost 5 bases, with 8 bases between them. The CDR3 here is CAIRDSNNEQFF. In DNA form, the CDR3 reads TGTGCCATCAGGGACAGTAACAATGAGCAGTTCTTC.

This clonotype was counted only a few times. This sequence joins TRBV12-3 or TRBV12-4 and TRBJ2-2; TRBD2 matches at 12 bases. CDR3 length: 17 amino acids. V lost 5 bases, J lost 4 bases, and 8 bases stayed unmatched. CDR3 amino acids: CASSHPSGGGSTGELFF. For the CDR3, the DNA is TGTGCCAGCAGTCACCCTAGCGGGGGGGGATCCACCGGGGAGCTGTTTTTT.

This clonotype was observed a few times. This chain joins TRBV20-1 and TRBJ1-5; D might be TRBD1 (6 bases). The CDR3 has 15 amino acids. Trimming took 5 bases from V and 2 from J, leaving 16 bases between them. Germline lookup yields CDR1 DFQATT and CDR2 SNEGSKA (reference sequence). The CDR3 DNA sequence: TGCAGTGCTGTCTGGGGGGGCCGGGGCAATCAGCCCCAGCATTTT. Amino acids: CSAVWGGRGNQPQHF.